This TCR beta chain originates from a study of OX40 agonist ivuxolimab in advanced cancers. About the study: The study treated patients with ivuxolimab, an agonistic anti-OX40 (CD134) antibody. Overall study results and limits: Relative to CD4+, CD8+ T cells held more expanded clones on average.

Repertoires were generated with immunoSEQ multiplex PCR, while TCRdb's copy carries only in-frame clones and drops some. The sample shows about 93,000 clones, roughly nine tenths of them seen only once. In the case of this clone: Its antigen is unidentified.

This specimen consisted of CD4+ or CD8+ T cells sorted from blood, obtained in a trial of the OX40 agonist ivuxolimab. This clonotype was obtained from an adult with an advanced solid tumor such as melanoma, head and neck, liver or kidney cancer.

The CDR3 spells CASSLREGETQYF. DNA of the CDR3: TGCGCCAGCAGCTTGAGGGAGGGGGAGACCCAGTACTTC. The chain combines TRBV5-1 with TRBJ2-5; 7 positions agree with TRBD2. J lost 5 bases, V lost 1 base, and 2 bases had no gene match. Per the germline V gene, CDR1 is SGHRS and CDR2 is YFSETQ. CDR3 length: 13 residues.